Below, 5 T cell receptor beta chains from the same sample are listed, as sequenced in a study of T-cell memory formation after mild COVID-19. TCRdb independently ran MiXCR on the 5' RACE reads; one entry per CDR3 protein. This sample has around 440,000 distinct CDR3 sequences; 15% to 20% occur once, and the top ten carry 10% to 15%. The sample comprised PBMCs or a T cell subset sorted from them (not recorded which). Every receptor here comes from an adult woman who had mild COVID-19 (a few samples of this study predate the infection). Cell type and time point are not known.

This clonotype was counted only a few times. The chain carries TRBV14 and TRBJ1-3; the D is unclear. This CDR3 comprises 14 residues. Germline values: CDR1 SGHDN, CDR2 FVKESK. Trimming took off 4 bases at V and 0 bases at J, with 7 bases between the two ends. CDR3 in DNA: TGTGCCAGCAGCCCCGGTTTCTCTGGAAACACCATATATTTT. Translation: CASSPGFSGNTIYF.

J is TRBJ2-1 and V is TRBV7-2; the D gene could be TRBD1 or TRBD2 (6 bases each). This CDR3 comprises 16 residues. Trimming shortened V by 3 bases and J by 2 bases, and 14 bases separated the two germline ends. Germline V gene sequence: CDR1 SGHTA, CDR2 FQGNSA. The CDR3 is CASSLLGGSTYNEQFF. CDR3 nucleotides: TGTGCCAGCAGCTTGTTAGGGGGGAGCACCTACAATGAGCAGTTCTTC.

The CDR3 protein is CASILAANSNEQYF. In nucleotides, the CDR3 is TGTGCCAGCATACTAGCGGCGAACTCGAACGAGCAGTACTTC. The chain employs TRBV2 and TRBJ2-7; 8 bases are a match to TRBD2. The CDR3 has 14 residues. J was trimmed by 5 bases and V by 7 bases; bases with no gene match: 10. Germline values: CDR1 SNHLY, CDR2 FYNNEI.

This clonotype has more than one count but fewer than ten. V and J are TRBV5-1 and TRBJ1-2; 9 nucleotides line up with TRBD1. The CDR3 consists of 15 residues. Germline loops: CDR1 SGHRS, CDR2 YFSETQ. The ends lost 4 bases at V and 0 bases at J; junction bases unmatched: 4. CDR3 sequence reads: CASSGTGHSNYGYTF. DNA for the CDR3: TGCGCCAGCAGCGGGACAGGGCACTCTAACTATGGCTACACCTTC.

This sequence joins TRBV9 and TRBJ2-5; TRBD2 aligns across 7 bases. The CDR3 is made up of 16 amino acids. The trim removed 4 bases at V and 2 bases at J, leaving 11 bases unmatched. Germline V gene sequence: CDR1 SGDLS, CDR2 YYNGEE. DNA for the CDR3: TGTGCCAGCAGCCAAGCCTCGGGGGGAGATCAAGAGACCCAGTACTTC. This translates into CASSQASGGDQETQYF.